This T cell receptor beta chain stems from a study of long-term antiretroviral therapy in people with HIV. Study conclusions and caveats: Whichever time point was examined, clones expanded before ART dominated the repertoire. ART adherence, viral resistance and therapy changes went unrecorded. Sampling of blood ran from the mid-2000s to the late 2010s, and older ART regimens were possibly in use.

V shed 3 bases and J shed 3 bases, with 19 bases lying between them. Germline V CDR1 and CDR2: SGHNT, YYREEE (reference sequence). This CDR3 comprises 16 residues. Notes on this clone: The antigen is undetermined.

At survey level, the immunoSEQ assay was run in its v3.0 version. TCRdb's table, derived via immunoSEQ multiplex PCR, lists solely in-frame clones and lacks some. The table records 17,000 or so clones, roughly 72% of them present only once. The sample was unsorted PBMCs, taken nearly 2.6 years before starting antiretroviral therapy. The clonotype was recovered from a woman between 50 and 59 years old with HIV. This rearrangement joins TRBV5-4 to TRBJ2-7, with D perhaps TRBD1 or TRBD2 (6 bases each). As DNA, the CDR3 is TGTGCCAGCAGCTCACCGAGGGGGGAGGTGAACTACGAGCAGTACTTC. Amino acid sequence: CASSSPRGEVNYEQYF.